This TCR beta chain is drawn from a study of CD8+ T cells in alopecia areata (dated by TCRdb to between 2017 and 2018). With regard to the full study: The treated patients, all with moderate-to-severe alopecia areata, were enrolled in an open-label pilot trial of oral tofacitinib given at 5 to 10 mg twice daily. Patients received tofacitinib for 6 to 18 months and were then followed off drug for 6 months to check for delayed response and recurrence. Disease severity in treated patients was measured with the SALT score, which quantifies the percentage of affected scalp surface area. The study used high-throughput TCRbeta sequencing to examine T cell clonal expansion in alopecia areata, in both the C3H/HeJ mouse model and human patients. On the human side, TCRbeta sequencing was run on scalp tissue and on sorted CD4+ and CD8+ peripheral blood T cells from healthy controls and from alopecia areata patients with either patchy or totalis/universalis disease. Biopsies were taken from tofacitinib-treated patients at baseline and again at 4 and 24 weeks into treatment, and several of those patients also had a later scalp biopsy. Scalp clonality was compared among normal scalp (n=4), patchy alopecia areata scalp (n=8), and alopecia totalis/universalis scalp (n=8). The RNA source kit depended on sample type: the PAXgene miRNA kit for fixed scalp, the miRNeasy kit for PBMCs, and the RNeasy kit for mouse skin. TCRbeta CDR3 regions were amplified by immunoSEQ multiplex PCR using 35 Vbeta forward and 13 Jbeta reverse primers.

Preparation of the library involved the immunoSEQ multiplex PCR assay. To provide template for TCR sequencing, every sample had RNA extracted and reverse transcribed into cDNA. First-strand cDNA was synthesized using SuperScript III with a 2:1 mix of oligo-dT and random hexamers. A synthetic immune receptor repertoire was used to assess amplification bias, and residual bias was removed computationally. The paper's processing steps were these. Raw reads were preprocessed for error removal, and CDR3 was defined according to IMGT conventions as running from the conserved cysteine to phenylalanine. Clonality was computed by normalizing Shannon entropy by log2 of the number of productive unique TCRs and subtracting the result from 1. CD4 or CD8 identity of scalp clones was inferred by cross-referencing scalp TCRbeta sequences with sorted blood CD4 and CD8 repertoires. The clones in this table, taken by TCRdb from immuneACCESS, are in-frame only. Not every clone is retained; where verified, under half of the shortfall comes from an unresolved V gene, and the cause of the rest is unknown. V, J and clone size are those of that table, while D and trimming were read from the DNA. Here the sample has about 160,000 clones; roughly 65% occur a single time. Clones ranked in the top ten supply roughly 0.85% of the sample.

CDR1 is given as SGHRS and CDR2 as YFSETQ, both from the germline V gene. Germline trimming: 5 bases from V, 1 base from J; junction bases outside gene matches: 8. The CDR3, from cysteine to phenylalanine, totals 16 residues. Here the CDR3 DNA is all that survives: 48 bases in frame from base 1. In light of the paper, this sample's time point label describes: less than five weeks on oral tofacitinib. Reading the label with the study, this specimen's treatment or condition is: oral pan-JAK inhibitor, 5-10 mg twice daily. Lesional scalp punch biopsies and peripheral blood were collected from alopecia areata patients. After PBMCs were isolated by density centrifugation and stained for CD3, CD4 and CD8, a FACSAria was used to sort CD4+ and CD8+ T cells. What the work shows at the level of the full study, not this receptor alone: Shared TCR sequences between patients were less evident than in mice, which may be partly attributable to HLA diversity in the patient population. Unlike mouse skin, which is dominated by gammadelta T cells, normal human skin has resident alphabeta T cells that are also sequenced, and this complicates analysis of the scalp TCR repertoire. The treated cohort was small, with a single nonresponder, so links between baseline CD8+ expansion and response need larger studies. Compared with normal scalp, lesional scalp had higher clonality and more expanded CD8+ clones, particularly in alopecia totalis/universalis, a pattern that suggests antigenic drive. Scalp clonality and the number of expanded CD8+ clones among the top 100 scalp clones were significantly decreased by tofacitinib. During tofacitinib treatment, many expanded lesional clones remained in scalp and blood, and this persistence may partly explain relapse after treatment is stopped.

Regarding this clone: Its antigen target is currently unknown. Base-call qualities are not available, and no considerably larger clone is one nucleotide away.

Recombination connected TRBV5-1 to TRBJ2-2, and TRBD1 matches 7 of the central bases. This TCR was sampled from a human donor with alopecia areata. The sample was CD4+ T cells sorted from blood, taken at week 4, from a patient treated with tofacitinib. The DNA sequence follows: TGCGCCAGCAGGACGAACAGGGGTTTGAACACCGGGGAGCTGTTTTTT. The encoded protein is CASRTNRGLNTGELFF. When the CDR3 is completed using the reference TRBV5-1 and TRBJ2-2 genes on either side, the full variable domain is KAGVTQTPRYLIKTRGQQVTLSCSPISGHRSVSWYQQTPGQGLQFLFEYFSETQRNKGNFPGRFSGRQFSNSRSEMNVSTLELGDSALYLCASRTNRGLNTGELFFGEGSRLTVL.